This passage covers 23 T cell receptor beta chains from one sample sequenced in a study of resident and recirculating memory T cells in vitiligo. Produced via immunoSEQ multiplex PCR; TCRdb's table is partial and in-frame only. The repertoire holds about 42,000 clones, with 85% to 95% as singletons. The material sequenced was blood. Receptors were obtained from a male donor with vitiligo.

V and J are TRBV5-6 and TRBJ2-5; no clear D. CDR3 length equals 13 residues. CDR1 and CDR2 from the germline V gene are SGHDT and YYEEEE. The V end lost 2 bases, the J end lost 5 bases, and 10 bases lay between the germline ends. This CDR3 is CASSFGVRETQYF. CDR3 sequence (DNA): TGTGCCAGCAGCTTCGGAGTTCGGGAGACCCAGTACTTC.

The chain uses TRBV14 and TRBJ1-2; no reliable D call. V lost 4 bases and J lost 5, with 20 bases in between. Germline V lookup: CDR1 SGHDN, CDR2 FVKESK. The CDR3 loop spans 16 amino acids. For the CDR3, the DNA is TGTGCCAGCAGCCCCCGCACGGGAGGTATTCGGTATGGCTACACCTTC. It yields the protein CASSPRTGGIRYGYTF.

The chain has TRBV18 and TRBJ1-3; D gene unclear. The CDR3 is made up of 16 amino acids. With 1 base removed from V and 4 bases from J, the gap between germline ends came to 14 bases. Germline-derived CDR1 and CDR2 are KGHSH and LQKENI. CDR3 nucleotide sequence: TGTGCCAGCTCACCACTCCCCAGGTCCCGCGGAAACACCATATATTTT. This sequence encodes CASSPLPRSRGNTIYF.

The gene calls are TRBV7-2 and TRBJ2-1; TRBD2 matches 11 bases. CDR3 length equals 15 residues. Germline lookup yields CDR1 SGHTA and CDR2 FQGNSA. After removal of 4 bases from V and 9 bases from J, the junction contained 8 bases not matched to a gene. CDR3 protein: CASSYSGGGFIEQFF. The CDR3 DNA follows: TGTGCCAGCAGCTATAGCGGGGGGGGATTTATTGAGCAGTTCTTC.

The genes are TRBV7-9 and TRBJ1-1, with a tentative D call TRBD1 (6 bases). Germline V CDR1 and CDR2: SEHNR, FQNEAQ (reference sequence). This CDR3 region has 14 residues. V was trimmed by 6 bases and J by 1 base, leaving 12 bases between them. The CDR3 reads CASRVTGRNTEAFF. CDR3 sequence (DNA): TGTGCCAGCAGGGTGACAGGTCGGAACACTGAAGCTTTCTTT.

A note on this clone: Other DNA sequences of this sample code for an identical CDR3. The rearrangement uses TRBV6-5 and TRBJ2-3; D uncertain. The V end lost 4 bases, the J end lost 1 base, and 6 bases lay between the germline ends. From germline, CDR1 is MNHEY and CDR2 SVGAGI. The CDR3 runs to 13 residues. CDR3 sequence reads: CASSSPGTDTQYF. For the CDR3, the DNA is TGTGCCAGCAGTTCCCCTGGCACAGATACGCAGTATTTT.

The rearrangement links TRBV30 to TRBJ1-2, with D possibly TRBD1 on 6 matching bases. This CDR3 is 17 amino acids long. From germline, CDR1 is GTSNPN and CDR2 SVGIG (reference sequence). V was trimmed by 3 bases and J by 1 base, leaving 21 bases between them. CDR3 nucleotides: TGTGCCTGGAGGGGGATTCGACAGGCCTTGGGTAACTATGGCTACACCTTC. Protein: CAWRGIRQALGNYGYTF.

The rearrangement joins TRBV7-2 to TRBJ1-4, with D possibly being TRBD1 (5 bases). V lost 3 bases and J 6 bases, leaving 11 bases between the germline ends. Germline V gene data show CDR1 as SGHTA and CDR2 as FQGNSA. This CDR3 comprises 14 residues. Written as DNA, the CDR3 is TGTGCCAGCAGCTTCCCAGGGTTACATGAAAAACTGTTTTTT. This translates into CASSFPGLHEKLFF.

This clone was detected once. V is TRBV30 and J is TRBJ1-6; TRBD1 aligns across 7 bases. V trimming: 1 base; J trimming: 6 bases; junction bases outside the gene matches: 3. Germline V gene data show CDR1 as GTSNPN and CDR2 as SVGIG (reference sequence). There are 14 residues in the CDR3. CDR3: CAWSAGTANSPLHF. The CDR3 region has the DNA TGTGCCTGGAGTGCCGGGACAGCTAATTCACCCCTCCACTTT.

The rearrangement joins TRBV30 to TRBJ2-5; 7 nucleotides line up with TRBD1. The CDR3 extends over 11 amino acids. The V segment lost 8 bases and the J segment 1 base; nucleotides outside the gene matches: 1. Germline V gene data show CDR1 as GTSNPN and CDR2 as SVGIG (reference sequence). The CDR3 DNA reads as TGTGCCGGACAGGTCCAAGAGACCCAGTACTTC. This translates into CAGQVQETQYF.

The CDR3 spells CASSITGGGGYTF. CDR3 sequence (DNA): TGTGCCAGCAGTATTACAGGGGGCGGCGGCTACACCTTC. This chain connects TRBV7-3 to TRBJ1-2; 9 positions match TRBD1. In germline, CDR1 is SGHTA, CDR2 FQGTGA. This CDR3 contains 13 residues. Trimming cost V 6 bases and J 8 bases; bases outside gene matches: 7.

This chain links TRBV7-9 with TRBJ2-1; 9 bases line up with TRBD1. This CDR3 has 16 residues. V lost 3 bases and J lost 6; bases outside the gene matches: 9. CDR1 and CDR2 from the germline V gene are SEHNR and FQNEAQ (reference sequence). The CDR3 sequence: CASSFFTGTGLNEQFF. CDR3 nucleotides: TGTGCCAGCAGCTTCTTCACCGGGACAGGGCTCAATGAGCAGTTCTTC.

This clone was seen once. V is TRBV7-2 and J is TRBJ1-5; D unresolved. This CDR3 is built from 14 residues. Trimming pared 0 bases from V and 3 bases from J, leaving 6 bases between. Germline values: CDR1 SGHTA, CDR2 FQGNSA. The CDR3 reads CASSLAAANQPQHF. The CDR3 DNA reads TGTGCCAGCAGCTTAGCGGCCGCCAATCAGCCCCAGCATTTT. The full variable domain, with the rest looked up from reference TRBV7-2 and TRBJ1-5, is GAGVSQSPSNKVTEKGKDVELRCDPISGHTALYWYRQSLGQGLEFLIYFQGNSAPDKSGLPSDRFSAERTGGSVSTLTIQRTQQEDSAVYLCASSLAAANQPQHFGDGTRLSIL.

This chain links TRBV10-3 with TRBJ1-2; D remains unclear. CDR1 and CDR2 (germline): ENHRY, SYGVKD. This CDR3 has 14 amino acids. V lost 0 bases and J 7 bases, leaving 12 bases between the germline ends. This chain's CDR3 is CAISESSGISGYTF. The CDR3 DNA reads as TGTGCCATCAGTGAGTCCTCAGGAATCTCTGGCTACACCTTC.

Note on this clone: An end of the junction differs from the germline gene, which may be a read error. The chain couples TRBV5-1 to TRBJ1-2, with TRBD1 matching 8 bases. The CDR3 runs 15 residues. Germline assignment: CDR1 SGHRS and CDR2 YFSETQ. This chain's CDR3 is CASSLELANRDRRYF. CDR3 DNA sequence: TGCGCCAGCAGCTTGGAATTAGCTAATAGGGACAGGAGATACTTC. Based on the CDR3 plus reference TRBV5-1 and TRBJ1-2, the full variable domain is KAGVTQTPRYLIKTRGQQVTLSCSPISGHRSVSWYQQTPGQGLQFLFEYFSETQRNKGNFPGRFSGRQFSNSRSEMNVSTLELGDSALYLCASSLELANRDRRYFGSGTRLTVV.

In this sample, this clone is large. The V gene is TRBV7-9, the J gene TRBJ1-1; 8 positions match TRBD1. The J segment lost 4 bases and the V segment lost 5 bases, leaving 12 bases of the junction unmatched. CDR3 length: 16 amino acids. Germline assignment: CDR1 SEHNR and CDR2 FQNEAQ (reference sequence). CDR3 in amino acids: CASSIHDRGLGTEAFF. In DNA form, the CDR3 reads TGTGCCAGCAGCATACACGACAGGGGTTTGGGCACTGAAGCTTTCTTT.

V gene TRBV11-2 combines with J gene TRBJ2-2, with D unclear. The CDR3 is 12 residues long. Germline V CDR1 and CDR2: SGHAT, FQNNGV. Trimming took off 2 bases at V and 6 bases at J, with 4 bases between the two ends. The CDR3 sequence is CASSLLPGELFF. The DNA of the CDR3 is TGTGCCAGCAGCTTACTTCCCGGGGAGCTGTTTTTT.

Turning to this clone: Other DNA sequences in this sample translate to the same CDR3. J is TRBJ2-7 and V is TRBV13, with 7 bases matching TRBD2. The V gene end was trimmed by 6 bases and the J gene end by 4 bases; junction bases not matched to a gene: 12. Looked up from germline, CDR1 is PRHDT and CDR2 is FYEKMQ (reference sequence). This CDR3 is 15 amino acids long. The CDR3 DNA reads TGTGCCAGCAGTTGGGCTACGGGGGGAGGATACGAGCAGTACTTC. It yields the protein CASSWATGGGYEQYF.

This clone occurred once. In nucleotides, the CDR3 is TGTGCCAGTAGCCAGACTAGCGGGGGGGCTCACTCCTACAATGAGCAGTTCTTC. Residues: CASSQTSGGAHSYNEQFF. The V gene is TRBV19, the J gene TRBJ2-1; TRBD2 aligns across 14 bases. CDR3 size: 18 residues. Germline CDR1 reads LNHDA; CDR2 reads SQIVND (reference sequence). V was pared by 6 bases and J by 0 bases, with 7 bases of the junction left unmatched.

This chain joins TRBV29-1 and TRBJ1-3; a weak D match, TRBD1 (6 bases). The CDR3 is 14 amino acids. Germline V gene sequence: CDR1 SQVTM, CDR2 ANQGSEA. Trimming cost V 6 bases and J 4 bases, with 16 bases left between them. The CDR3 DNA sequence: TGCAGCGTAGCGACGGGGGGCGCCGGAAACACCATATATTTT. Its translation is CSVATGGAGNTIYF.

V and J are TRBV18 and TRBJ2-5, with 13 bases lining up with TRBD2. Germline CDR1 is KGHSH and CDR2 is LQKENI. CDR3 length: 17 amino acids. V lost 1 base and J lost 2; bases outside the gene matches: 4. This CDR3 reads CASSPRTSGGTQETQYF. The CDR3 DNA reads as TGTGCCAGCTCACCACGGACTAGCGGGGGCACACAAGAGACCCAGTACTTC.

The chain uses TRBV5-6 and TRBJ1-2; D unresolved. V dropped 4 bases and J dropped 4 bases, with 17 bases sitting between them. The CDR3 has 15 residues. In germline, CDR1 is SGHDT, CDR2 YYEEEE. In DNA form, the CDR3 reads TGTGCCAGCAGCGAACCGGGAGGCGGGATCTATGGCTACACCTTC. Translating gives CASSEPGGGIYGYTF.

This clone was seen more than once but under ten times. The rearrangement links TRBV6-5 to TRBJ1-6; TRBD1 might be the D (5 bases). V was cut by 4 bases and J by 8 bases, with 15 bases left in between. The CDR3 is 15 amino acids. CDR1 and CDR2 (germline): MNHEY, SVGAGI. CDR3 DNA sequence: TGTGCCAGCAGTTCCCAGGGCCGAGGCCATTCACCCCTCCACTTT. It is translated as CASSSQGRGHSPLHF.